This T cell receptor beta chain was sequenced for a study of blood T cell repertoires in COVID-19. Turning to the study itself: COVID-19 samples collected from the United States, Italy and Spain covered acute and convalescent phases.

Profiling relied on immunoSEQ multiplex PCR, and the TCRdb table lists in-frame clones only, not all of them. The profile shows 330,000 or so clones, 87% of them singletons. Researchers sorted participants into cohorts using their self-reported clinical history. Germline V gives CDR1 ENHRY, CDR2 SYGVKD. CDR3 size: 16 residues. With 2 bases removed from V and 4 bases from J, the gap between germline ends came to 17 bases. The sequence came from a woman in her 30s who had recovered from COVID-19. The sample taken for sequencing was PBMCs or T cells enriched from blood (not recorded which). The chain uses TRBV10-3 and TRBJ1-1; a weak D match, TRBD1 (5 bases). CDR3 nucleotides: TGTGCCATCAGTGAGGCCCCCGGACAAGCGGGCACTGAAGCTTTCTTT. This sequence encodes CAISEAPGQAGTEAFF.